This TCR beta chain was observed in a study of shared clonotypes between healthy human individuals. Study results and caveats: Between a handful of donors, naive CD4 clonotypes were shared at a level of approximately 5%.

CDR1 ENHRY and CDR2 SYGVKD come from the germline V gene. The germline V and J ends were trimmed by 3 bases and 8 bases, with 17 bases remaining between them. This CDR3 region has 15 residues. Study processing details: Junction-only sequences produced by ImmunoSEQ had no quality scores, so filtering differed. The repertoire was sequenced with immunoSEQ multiplex PCR; TCRdb's copy has only in-frame clones and lacks some. V and J calls and clone size are those listed in that table; D and trimming were worked out from the DNA. Here the sample spans about 2.4 million clones, under 95% being singletons. Each donor was a Caucasian adult residing in Nashville, Tennessee. A split of CD4+ cells into CD45RA+ naive and CD45RA-negative memory subsets was performed. Worth noting for this clone: Its matching antigen is unknown.

The chain links TRBV10-3 to TRBJ1-3; D ambiguous. The sample consisted of naive CD4+ T cells from PBMCs. Subset denoted: CD45RA+ positively selected. This receptor was taken from a young man in good health. Some clones in this sample may be carry-over from other donors' samples. CDR3 nucleotide sequence: TGTGCCATCAGTGACTTCCAGGTCTCCCGCGACACCATATATTTT. Protein: CAISDFQVSRDTIYF.